The source of this T cell receptor beta chain is a study of blood T cell repertoires in COVID-19. Overall study: Acute-phase and convalescent COVID-19 samples originated in the United States, Italy and Spain. PBMCs, B-cell-depleted T cells, or T cells were the source of the cDNA or gDNA that made up the material.

V lost 2 bases to trimming and J lost 3 bases; unmatched junction nucleotides: 5. The CDR3 covers 15 residues. Germline-derived CDR1 and CDR2 are LGHDT and YNNKEL (reference sequence). Using immunoSEQ multiplex PCR, the repertoire was profiled, and TCRdb retains in-frame clones only, with some absent. The table has 100,000 or so clones, roughly 85% seen once. This chain uses TRBV3-1 (or the pseudogene TRBV3-2) with TRBJ2-7; 9 nucleotides match TRBD1. The source is a man aged 50-59 years with acute or convalescent COVID-19. The sample was peripheral blood. The CDR3 sequence is CASSQTGTGYYEQYF. The CDR3, as DNA: TGTGCCAGCAGCCAAACCGGGACAGGGTACTACGAGCAGTACTTC.